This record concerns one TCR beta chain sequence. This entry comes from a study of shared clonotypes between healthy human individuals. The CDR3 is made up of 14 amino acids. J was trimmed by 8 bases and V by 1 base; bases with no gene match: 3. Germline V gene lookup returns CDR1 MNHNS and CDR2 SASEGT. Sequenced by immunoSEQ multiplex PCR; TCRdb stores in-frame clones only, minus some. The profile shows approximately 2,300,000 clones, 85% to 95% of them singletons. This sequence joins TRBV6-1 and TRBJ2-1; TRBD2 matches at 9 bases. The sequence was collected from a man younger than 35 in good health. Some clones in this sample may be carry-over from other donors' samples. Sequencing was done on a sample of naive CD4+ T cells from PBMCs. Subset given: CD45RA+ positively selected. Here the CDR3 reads CASSEGVAGDEQFF. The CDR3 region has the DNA TGTGCCAGCAGTGAAGGGGTAGCGGGAGATGAGCAGTTCTTC.